This passage covers 8 T cell receptor beta chains from one sample sequenced in a study of T cells in Graves' hyperthyroidism and ophthalmopathy. Amplification targeted TCR beta CDR3 regions from RNA transcripts. HTBI primers drove first-round RT-PCR of the TCR CDR3. TCRdb redid the calling of the multiplex PCR reads with MiXCR, one entry per CDR3 protein. The sample holds 500,000 to 550,000 distinct CDR3 sequences, around 21% seen once. The sample consisted of blood. The receptors here all came from a man aged 18 to 35 with Graves' hyperthyroidism.

In its sample, this clonotype was seen many times. The genes are TRBV12-3 or TRBV12-4 and TRBJ1-2; D is possibly TRBD1 (6 bases). Between the trimmed V and J ends, which lost 6 bases and 6 bases, there was a span of 14 bases. The CDR3 length is 13 residues. CDR3 residues: CASSSKRGHGYTF. CDR3 coding DNA: TGTGCCAGCAGCTCCAAGCGGGGGCATGGCTACACCTTC.

This clonotype appeared a few times. This chain connects TRBV5-4 to TRBJ1-1; D is perhaps TRBD1 (5 bases). This CDR3 is built from 17 residues. Trimming removed 1 base at V and 4 bases at J, with 20 bases between. Looked up from germline, CDR1 is SGHNT and CDR2 is YYREEE (reference sequence). CDR3 DNA sequence: TGTGCCAGCAGCTTGTTTGGGGGAAGCTTGACTATCACTGAAGCTTTCTTT. This encodes CASSLFGGSLTITEAFF.

This clonotype was seen only a few times. The rearrangement uses TRBV28 and TRBJ2-5; a possible D gene is TRBD2 (7 bases). The germline V gene encodes CDR1 MDHEN and CDR2 SYDVKM. The V end lost 2 bases, the J end lost 5 bases, and 15 bases lay between the germline ends. CDR3 size: 15 residues. The CDR3 nucleotides are TGTGCCAGCAGTTTAAGGACGGGGGGCTGGGAGACCCAGTACTTC. Amino acids: CASSLRTGGWETQYF.

This clonotype was recorded many times. The chain is built from TRBV19 and TRBJ1-2; 12 positions agree with TRBD1. J lost 7 bases, V lost 7 bases, and 10 bases had no gene match. CDR3 length: 15 amino acids. Per germline, CDR1 LNHDA and CDR2 SQIVND (reference sequence). The CDR3 sequence is CASNGDRGRYSGYTF. The CDR3 nucleotides are TGTGCCAGTAATGGGGACAGGGGGCGATACAGTGGCTACACCTTC.

This clonotype was recorded at least ten times. The chain carries TRBV2 and TRBJ1-2, with D unclear. CDR3 size: 14 residues. Germline V gene data show CDR1 as SNHLY and CDR2 as FYNNEI. The ends were cut back, 3 bases at V and 4 bases at J, with 12 bases in the middle. CDR3: CASSDWEGSYGYTF. CDR3 nucleotide sequence: TGTGCCAGCAGTGATTGGGAAGGTAGCTATGGCTACACCTTC.

This clonotype was seen ten or more times. This chain uses TRBV18 with TRBJ1-5; no clear D gene. The CDR3 length is 13 residues. Germline values: CDR1 KGHSH, CDR2 LQKENI. V lost 3 bases and J 8 bases, leaving 11 bases between the germline ends. The CDR3 loop reads CASSPLTGEPQHF. The CDR3 DNA is TGTGCCAGCTCACCGCTGACCGGGGAGCCCCAGCATTTT.

The chain uses TRBV9 and TRBJ2-7, with 14 bases matching TRBD2. Trimming took 0 bases from V and 0 from J; bases not matched to a gene: 2. CDR3 length: 17 residues. Germline V lookup: CDR1 SGDLS, CDR2 YYNGEE. The CDR3 DNA reads TGTGCCAGCAGCGTAGGGACTAGCGGGGGGAGCTCCTACGAGCAGTACTTC. Protein: CASSVGTSGGSSYEQYF.

This clonotype has at least ten counts. The V call is TRBV2, the J call TRBJ1-1; D may be TRBD1 (5 bases). This CDR3 has 15 amino acids. V was trimmed by 7 bases and J by 4 bases, leaving 19 bases between them. Germline assignment: CDR1 SNHLY and CDR2 FYNNEI. The CDR3 sequence: CASTPGSQGGTEAFF. Written as DNA, the CDR3 is TGTGCCAGCACGCCGGGTTCCCAGGGAGGCACTGAAGCTTTCTTT.